The clone carrying this T cell receptor beta chain occurred a few times. What it binds is not known. This sample is drawn from a study of T-cell memory formation after mild COVID-19. Findings and caveats of the study: Day 15 to 85 contracting clones showed balanced CD4/CD8; later expanders leaned CD4+. A subset of responding clones appeared in pre-infection memory, suggesting cross-reactive memory joined.

The CDR3 has 17 residues. CDR1 and CDR2 (germline): MNHEY, SVGAGI. J was trimmed by 0 bases and V by 5 bases; bases with no gene match: 10. TCRdb re-analysed the 5' RACE reads in MiXCR, keeping a single row per CDR3 protein. The sample holds 360,000 or so distinct CDR3 sequences, over 25% seen once. The chain carries TRBV6-5 and TRBJ2-7, with 10 bases that match TRBD1. The receptor's source is an adult woman who had mild COVID-19 (a few samples of this study predate the infection). Cell type and time point are not known. The sequencing sample was made of PBMCs or a T cell subset sorted from them (not recorded which). The CDR3 DNA is TGTGCCAGCAGTCCCGGGGCAGGGACAGGGGTCTCCTACGAGCAGTACTTC. Its protein is CASSPGAGTGVSYEQYF.